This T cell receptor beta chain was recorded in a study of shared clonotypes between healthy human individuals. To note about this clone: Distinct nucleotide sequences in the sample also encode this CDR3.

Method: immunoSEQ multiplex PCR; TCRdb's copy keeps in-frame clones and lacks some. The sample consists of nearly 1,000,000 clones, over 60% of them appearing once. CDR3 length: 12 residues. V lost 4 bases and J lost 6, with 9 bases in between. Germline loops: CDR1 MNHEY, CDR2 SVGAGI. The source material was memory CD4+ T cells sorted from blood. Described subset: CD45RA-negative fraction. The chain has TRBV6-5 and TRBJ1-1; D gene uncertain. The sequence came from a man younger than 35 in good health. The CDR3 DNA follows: TGTGCCAGCAGTTCCCCTGGGGCTGAAGCTTTCTTT. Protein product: CASSSPGAEAFF.